What follows is one TCR beta chain and its context. Its antigen is undetermined. Other nucleotide sequences from this sample produce the same CDR3. The data originate from a study of shared clonotypes between healthy human individuals. The overall study: The composition of the donors was a couple of women and three men aged 18 to 49.

HIV-negative, healthy adults without recent acute infections or vaccinations were the donors. TCRdb's table, derived via immunoSEQ multiplex PCR, lists solely in-frame clones and lacks some. The table lists roughly 300,000 clones, over 70% of them singletons. Overall study findings and caveats: Clonotype sharing levels among donors were expected to vary with sequencing depth.

Trimming cost V 0 bases and J 7 bases, with 8 bases left between them. The CDR3 is 13 residues long. Germline V CDR1 and CDR2: SGHDT, YYEEEE. The specimen sequenced was memory CD4+ T cells sorted from blood. Subset indicated: CD45RA-negative fraction. This receptor was taken from a man in his thirties or forties in good health. This chain connects TRBV5-6 to TRBJ2-1; possibly TRBD1 for D (6 bases). CDR3 nucleotide sequence: TGTGCCAGCAGCTTGGGGGGGCGTAATGAGCAGTTCTTC. It encodes CASSLGGRNEQFF. Using reference TRBV5-6 and TRBJ2-1 for the parts outside the CDR3, the full variable domain is DAGVTQSPTHLIKTRGQQVTLRCSPKSGHDTVSWYQQALGQGPQFIFQYYEEEERQRGNFPDRFSGHQFPNYSSELNVNALLLGDSALYLCASSLGGRNEQFFGPGTRLTVL.